Presented here are 16 T cell receptor beta chains from one specimen sequenced in a study of cytomegalovirus exposure and HLA in healthy donors. Method: immunoSEQ multiplex PCR; TCRdb's copy keeps in-frame clones and lacks some. The data contain about 120,000 clones, approximately 87% of them singletons. Source material: PBMCs. Receptors were obtained from a woman in her thirties in good health and CMV-seronegative.

Here the CDR3 reads CASSLVGGQGTQYF. As DNA, the CDR3 is TGTGCCAGCAGCTTGGTGGGGGGGCAGGGGACCCAGTACTTC. The V call is TRBV5-6, the J call TRBJ2-5, with D tentatively TRBD2 (7 bases). The CDR3 is 14 amino acids. From germline, CDR1 is SGHDT and CDR2 YYEEEE. V was trimmed by 0 bases and J by 7 bases, leaving 13 bases between them.

The chain recombines TRBV7-2 with TRBJ2-7; TRBD1 matches at 10 bases. The CDR3 spans 14 residues. Germline-derived CDR1 and CDR2 are SGHTA and FQGNSA. V trimming: 5 bases; J trimming: 6 bases; junction bases outside the gene matches: 7. CDR3 sequence reads: CASSLRDRGSEQYF. Here the CDR3 DNA reads TGTGCCAGCAGCCTGCGGGACAGGGGAAGCGAGCAGTACTTC.

This clone has more than one count but fewer than ten. V usage is TRBV7-3 and J usage is TRBJ2-7; the D gene is possibly TRBD2 (7 bases). V lost 4 bases and J 3 bases, leaving 16 bases between the germline ends. Germline V gene sequence: CDR1 SGHTA, CDR2 FQGTGA. This CDR3 is built from 15 residues. The CDR3 is CASSSSGGPFYEQYF. The DNA of the CDR3 is TGTGCCAGCAGCTCATCGGGGGGCCCCTTCTACGAGCAGTACTTC.

The chain employs TRBV5-4 and TRBJ2-1, with 9 positions matching TRBD1. In germline, CDR1 is SGHNT, CDR2 YYREEE (reference sequence). The CDR3 contains 16 residues. Unmatched junction bases numbered 1, after V lost 0 bases and J lost 0 bases. The DNA for the CDR3 is TGTGCCAGCAGCTTGGGACAGGGGGTCTCCTACAATGAGCAGTTCTTC. The encoded protein is CASSLGQGVSYNEQFF.

The chain carries TRBV27 and TRBJ1-2; tentative D call: TRBD1 (5 bases). V shed 3 bases and J shed 7 bases, with 15 bases lying between them. The CDR3 runs 14 residues. Per the germline V gene, CDR1 is MNHEY and CDR2 is SMNVEV (reference sequence). CDR3 coding DNA: TGTGCCAGCAGTTTCATGGACACCGTCTCTGGCTACACCTTC. Translating gives CASSFMDTVSGYTF.

This clone was recorded once. The genes are TRBV27 and TRBJ1-2; 11 positions agree with TRBD1. The CDR3 totals 14 residues. V was pared by 6 bases and J by 8 bases, with 8 bases of the junction left unmatched. Germline CDR1 and CDR2: MNHEY and SMNVEV (reference sequence). The CDR3 sequence: CASSPGQGVDGYTF. The CDR3 region has the DNA TGTGCCAGCAGCCCGGGACAGGGGGTTGACGGCTACACCTTC.

The chain is built from TRBV5-1 and TRBJ2-1; D not resolved. Looked up from germline, CDR1 is SGHRS and CDR2 is YFSETQ. The CDR3 is made up of 16 amino acids. Trimming removed 4 bases at V and 0 bases at J, with 14 bases between. The DNA of the CDR3 is TGCGCCAGCAGCGCCTTCGGCGGTAGCTCCTACAATGAGCAGTTCTTC. Protein sequence: CASSAFGGSSYNEQFF.

The chain uses TRBV2 and TRBJ2-3, with D unresolved. CDR1 is SNHLY, CDR2 FYNNEI, per germline. The CDR3 contains 14 residues. V lost 2 bases to trimming and J lost 4 bases, with 10 bases between them. The DNA of the CDR3 is TGTGCCAGCAGTGAAAGTGGGCCATCAGATACGCAGTATTTT. This gives the protein CASSESGPSDTQYF.

This rearrangement joins TRBV2 to TRBJ2-3; unclear D gene. This CDR3 has 12 amino acids. V was pared by 6 bases and J by 2 bases, with 6 bases between. The germline CDR1 and CDR2 sequences are SNHLY and FYNNEI. CDR3 sequence reads: CASRANTDTQYF. The CDR3 nucleotides are TGTGCCAGCAGGGCCAACACAGATACGCAGTATTTT.

CDR3 DNA sequence: TGTGCCAGCAAGGACAGGGTAAACACTGAAGCTTTCTTT. Its translation: CASKDRVNTEAFF. J is TRBJ1-1 and V is TRBV19; 8 positions agree with TRBD1. V shed 9 bases and J 2 bases; nucleotides not matched to a gene: 5. Germline CDR1 LNHDA, CDR2 SQIVND (reference sequence). The CDR3 contains 13 residues.

This clone was observed a single time. The V call is TRBV5-1, the J call TRBJ1-2; D gene unclear. Germline V lookup: CDR1 SGHRS, CDR2 YFSETQ. This CDR3 is 13 amino acids long. Trimming took off 0 bases at V and 2 bases at J, with 5 bases between the two ends. The CDR3 protein is CASSLVVNYGYTF. The CDR3 DNA reads TGCGCCAGCAGCTTGGTAGTAAACTATGGCTACACCTTC. Combining the CDR3 with reference TRBV5-1 and TRBJ1-2 gives the whole variable domain KAGVTQTPRYLIKTRGQQVTLSCSPISGHRSVSWYQQTPGQGLQFLFEYFSETQRNKGNFPGRFSGRQFSNSRSEMNVSTLELGDSALYLCASSLVVNYGYTFGSGTRLTVV.

In DNA form, the CDR3 reads TGTGCCAGCAGCTCCAATTGGGGCAGCTCCTACAATGAGCAGTTCTTC. Protein product: CASSSNWGSSYNEQFF. The chain couples TRBV7-9 to TRBJ2-1; D perhaps matches TRBD1 (5 bases). CDR1 SEHNR and CDR2 FQNEAQ come from the germline V gene (reference sequence). V was trimmed by 4 bases and J by 0 bases, leaving 13 bases between them. This CDR3 has 16 amino acids.

The genes are TRBV19 and TRBJ2-3; a possible D gene is TRBD2 (6 bases). V lost 1 base to trimming and J lost 2 bases, with 10 bases between them. The CDR3 has 15 amino acids. Germline values: CDR1 LNHDA, CDR2 SQIVND (reference sequence). The CDR3 nucleotides read TGTGCCAGTAGTATAGCGGGGGATCCCACAGATACGCAGTATTTT. Protein: CASSIAGDPTDTQYF.

The chain employs TRBV27 and TRBJ1-5, with D maybe TRBD1 (5 bases). The CDR3 is 15 amino acids. Germline V gene sequence: CDR1 MNHEY, CDR2 SMNVEV (reference sequence). Trimming left V 6 bases short and J 4 bases short, with 16 bases between. The CDR3 DNA follows: TGTGCCAGCAGACCGCAGGGATCTCGGAATCAGCCCCAGCATTTT. Its translation: CASRPQGSRNQPQHF.

This chain joins TRBV9 and TRBJ2-7; 7 bases fit TRBD1. This CDR3 is 15 amino acids long. The V gene end was trimmed by 2 bases and the J gene end by 2 bases; junction bases not matched to a gene: 7. Per germline, CDR1 SGDLS and CDR2 YYNGEE. In nucleotides, the CDR3 is TGTGCCAGCAGCGTGGAGGACAGGCGCACCTACGAGCAGTACTTC. As protein: CASSVEDRRTYEQYF.

The chain combines TRBV14 with TRBJ2-1, with 10 nucleotides matching TRBD2. The CDR3 spans 15 residues. The V gene's germline CDR1 is SGHDN and CDR2 FVKESK. With 4 bases clipped from V and 4 bases from J, the junction kept 4 bases outside the gene matches. CDR3 loop: CASSPLAGPYNEQFF. Here the CDR3 DNA reads TGTGCCAGCAGCCCACTAGCGGGGCCTTACAATGAGCAGTTCTTC.